This T cell receptor beta chain originates from a study of shared clonotypes between healthy human individuals. This CDR3 contains 13 residues. Germline CDR1 reads SNHLY; CDR2 reads FYNNEI. V was clipped by 6 bases and J by 8 bases, with 16 bases between them. With respect to this clone: Its antigen is not identified.

The data were produced by immunoSEQ multiplex PCR, yet TCRdb's version contains in-frame clones alone and is incomplete. The data show about 2.3 million clones, roughly 90% seen once. Study-wide results and limits: Represented diversity, genetic and exposure-history alike, was limited by few donors.

The source material was naive CD4+ T cells from PBMCs. The subset was: CD45RA+ positively selected. This TCR was sampled from a man aged 18 to 29 in good health. Some clones in this sample may be carry-over from other donors' samples. The chain carries TRBV2 and TRBJ1-2; no reliable D call. Here the CDR3 DNA reads TGTGCCAGCAGACGAGCAATTGGCGGAGGCTACACCTTC. It codes for CASRRAIGGGYTF.